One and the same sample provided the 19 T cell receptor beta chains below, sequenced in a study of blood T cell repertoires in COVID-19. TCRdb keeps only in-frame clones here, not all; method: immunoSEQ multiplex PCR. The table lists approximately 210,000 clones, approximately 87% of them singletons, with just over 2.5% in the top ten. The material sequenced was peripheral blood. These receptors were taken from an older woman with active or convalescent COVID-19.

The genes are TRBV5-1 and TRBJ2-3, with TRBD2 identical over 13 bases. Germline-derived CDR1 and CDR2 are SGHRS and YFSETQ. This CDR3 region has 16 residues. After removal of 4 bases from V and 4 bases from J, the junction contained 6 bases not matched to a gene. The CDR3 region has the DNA TGCGCCAGCAGCCCCGGGACTAGCGGGATCGCAGATACGCAGTATTTT. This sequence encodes CASSPGTSGIADTQYF. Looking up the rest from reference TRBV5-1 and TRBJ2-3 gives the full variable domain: KAGVTQTPRYLIKTRGQQVTLSCSPISGHRSVSWYQQTPGQGLQFLFEYFSETQRNKGNFPGRFSGRQFSNSRSEMNVSTLELGDSALYLCASSPGTSGIADTQYFGPGTRLTVL.

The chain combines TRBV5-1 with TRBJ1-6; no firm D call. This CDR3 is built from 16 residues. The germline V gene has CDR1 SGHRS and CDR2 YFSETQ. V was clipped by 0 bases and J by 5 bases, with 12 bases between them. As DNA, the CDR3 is TGCGCCAGCAGCTTGGGGGCCGGCTCGGATAATTCACCCCTCCACTTT. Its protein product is CASSLGAGSDNSPLHF.

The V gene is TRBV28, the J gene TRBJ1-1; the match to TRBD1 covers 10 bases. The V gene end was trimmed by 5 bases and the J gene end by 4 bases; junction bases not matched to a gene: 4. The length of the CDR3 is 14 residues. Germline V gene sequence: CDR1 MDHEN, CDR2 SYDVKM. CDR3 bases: TGTGCCAGCAGTCGACAGGGGGCCGCCACTGAAGCTTTCTTT. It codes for CASSRQGAATEAFF.

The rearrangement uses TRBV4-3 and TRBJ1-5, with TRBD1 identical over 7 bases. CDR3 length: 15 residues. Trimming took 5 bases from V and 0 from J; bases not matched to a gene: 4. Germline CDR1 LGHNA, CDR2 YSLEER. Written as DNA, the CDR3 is TGCGCCAGCAGCGCGACAGGGTATAGCAATCAGCCCCAGCATTTT. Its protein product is CASSATGYSNQPQHF.

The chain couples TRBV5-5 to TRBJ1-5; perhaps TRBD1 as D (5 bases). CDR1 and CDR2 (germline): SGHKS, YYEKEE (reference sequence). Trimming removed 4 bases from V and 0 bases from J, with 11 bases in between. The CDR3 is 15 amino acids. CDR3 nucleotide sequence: TGTGCCAGCAGCCAGGGACTGAATAGCAATCAGCCCCAGCATTTT. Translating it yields CASSQGLNSNQPQHF.

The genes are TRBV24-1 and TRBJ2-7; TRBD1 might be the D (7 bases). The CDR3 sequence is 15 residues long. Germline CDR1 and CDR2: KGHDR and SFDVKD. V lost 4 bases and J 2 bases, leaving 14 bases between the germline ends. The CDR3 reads CATSDPRGEPYEQYF. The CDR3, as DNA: TGTGCCACCAGTGACCCCAGGGGGGAACCCTACGAGCAGTACTTC.

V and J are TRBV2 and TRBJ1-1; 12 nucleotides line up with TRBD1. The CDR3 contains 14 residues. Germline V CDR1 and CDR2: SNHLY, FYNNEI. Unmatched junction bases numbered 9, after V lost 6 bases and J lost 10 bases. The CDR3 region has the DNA TGTGCCAGCAGCGCGGGACAGGGGGCAGGAGGAGCTTTCTTT. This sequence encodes CASSAGQGAGGAFF.

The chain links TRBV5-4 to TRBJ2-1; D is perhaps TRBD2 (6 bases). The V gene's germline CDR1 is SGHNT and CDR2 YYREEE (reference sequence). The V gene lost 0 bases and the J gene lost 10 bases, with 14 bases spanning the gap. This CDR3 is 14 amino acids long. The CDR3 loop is CASSLDSNGGEQFF. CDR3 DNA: TGTGCCAGCAGCTTGGACTCTAATGGGGGGGAGCAGTTCTTC.

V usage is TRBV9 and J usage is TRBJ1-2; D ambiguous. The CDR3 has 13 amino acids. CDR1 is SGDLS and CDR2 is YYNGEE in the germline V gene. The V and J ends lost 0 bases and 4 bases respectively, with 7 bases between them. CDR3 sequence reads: CASSVVEGYGYTF. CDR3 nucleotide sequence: TGTGCCAGCAGCGTAGTGGAGGGCTATGGCTACACCTTC.

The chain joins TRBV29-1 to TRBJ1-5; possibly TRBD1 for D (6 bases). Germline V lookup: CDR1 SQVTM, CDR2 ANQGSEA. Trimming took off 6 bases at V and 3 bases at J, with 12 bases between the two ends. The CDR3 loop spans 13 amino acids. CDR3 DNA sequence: TGCAGCGTGGTTACAGGGTTCAATCAGCCCCAGCATTTT. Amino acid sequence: CSVVTGFNQPQHF.

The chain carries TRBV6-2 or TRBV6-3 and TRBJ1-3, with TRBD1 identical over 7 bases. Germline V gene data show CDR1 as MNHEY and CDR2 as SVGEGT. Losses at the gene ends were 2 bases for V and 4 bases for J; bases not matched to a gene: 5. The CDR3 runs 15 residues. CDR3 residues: CASSYAGQLGNTIYF. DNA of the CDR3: TGTGCCAGCAGTTACGCGGGACAGCTGGGAAACACCATATATTTT.

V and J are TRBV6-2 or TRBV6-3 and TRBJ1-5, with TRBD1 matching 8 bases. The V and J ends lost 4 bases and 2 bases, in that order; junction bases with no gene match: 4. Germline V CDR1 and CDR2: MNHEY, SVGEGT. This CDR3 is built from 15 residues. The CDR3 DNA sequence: TGTGCCAGCAGTTCCGAACAGGGGGGCAATCAGCCCCAGCATTTT. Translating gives CASSSEQGGNQPQHF.

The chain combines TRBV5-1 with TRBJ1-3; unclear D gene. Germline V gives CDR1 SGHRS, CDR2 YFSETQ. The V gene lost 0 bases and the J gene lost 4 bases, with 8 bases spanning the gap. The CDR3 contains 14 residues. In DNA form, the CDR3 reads TGCGCCAGCAGCTTGGGGGCACCCGGAAACACCATATATTTT. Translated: CASSLGAPGNTIYF.

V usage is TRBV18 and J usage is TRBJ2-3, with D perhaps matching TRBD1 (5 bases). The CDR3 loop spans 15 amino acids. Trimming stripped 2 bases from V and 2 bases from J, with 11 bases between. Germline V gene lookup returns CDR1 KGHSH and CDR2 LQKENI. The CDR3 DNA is TGTGCCAGCTCACCAACAAGGGGATTCACAGATACGCAGTATTTT. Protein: CASSPTRGFTDTQYF.

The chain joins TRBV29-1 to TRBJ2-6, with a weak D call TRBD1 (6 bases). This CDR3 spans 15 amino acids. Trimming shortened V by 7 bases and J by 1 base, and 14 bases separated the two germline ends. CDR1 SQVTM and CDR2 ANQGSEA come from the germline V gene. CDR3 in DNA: TGCAGCGCCGGACAGCCCGGTTCTGGGGCCAACGTCCTGACTTTC. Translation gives CSAGQPGSGANVLTF.

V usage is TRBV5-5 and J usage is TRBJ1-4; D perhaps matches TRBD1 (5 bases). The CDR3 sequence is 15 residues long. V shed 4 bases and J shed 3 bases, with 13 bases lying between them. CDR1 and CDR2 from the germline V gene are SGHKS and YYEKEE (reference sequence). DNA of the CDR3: TGTGCCAGCAGCCTCAACAGGCCACCTAATGAAAAACTGTTTTTT. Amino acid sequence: CASSLNRPPNEKLFF. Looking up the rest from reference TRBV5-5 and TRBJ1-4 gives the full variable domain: DAGVTQSPTHLIKTRGQQVTLRCSPISGHKSVSWYQQVLGQGPQFIFQYYEKEERGRGNFPDRFSARQFPNYSSELNVNALLLGDSALYLCASSLNRPPNEKLFFGSGTQLSVL.

This CDR3 reads CASSLAGGHQPQHF. CDR3 DNA sequence: TGCGCCAGCAGCTTGGCCGGAGGGCATCAGCCCCAGCATTTT. The V call is TRBV5-1, the J call TRBJ1-5, with D hard to call. There are 14 residues in the CDR3. Germline V CDR1 and CDR2: SGHRS, YFSETQ. The ends were cut back, 0 bases at V and 5 bases at J, with 9 bases in the middle.

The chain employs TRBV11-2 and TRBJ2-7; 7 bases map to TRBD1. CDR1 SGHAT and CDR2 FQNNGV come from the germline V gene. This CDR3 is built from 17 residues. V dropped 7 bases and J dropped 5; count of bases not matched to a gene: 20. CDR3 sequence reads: CASTPTPRQGVPDEQYF. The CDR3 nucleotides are TGTGCCAGCACCCCTACGCCCCGCCAGGGGGTCCCCGACGAGCAGTACTTC.

CDR3 loop: CASSQVIGSRSTDTQYF. The CDR3, as DNA: TGTGCCAGCAGCCAAGTTATAGGCAGCAGGAGCACAGATACGCAGTATTTT. V is TRBV14 and J is TRBJ2-3; no clear D. V was trimmed by 1 base and J by 0 bases, leaving 14 bases between them. The CDR3 contains 17 residues. Germline V CDR1 and CDR2: SGHDN, FVKESK.